This note documents a single TCR beta chain sequence. Its antigen remains unidentified. The sample holds no much larger clone one base away, and base qualities are not on file. The trial excluded patients who had a history of autoimmune disease or who were on systemic immunosuppression. Peripheral blood for TCR sequencing was drawn from every dose cohort at baseline, at cycle 4 day 1 and at cycle 7 day 1. The samples were drawn from a first-in-human, open-label, multicenter phase I dose-escalation trial of ivuxolimab. The trial enrolled adults with locally advanced or metastatic head and neck squamous cell, hepatocellular, melanoma or renal cell carcinoma. Before TCR sequencing, CD4+ and CD8+ T cells were separately sorted from peripheral blood. This specimen comes from a study of OX40 agonist ivuxolimab in advanced cancers. For the wider study: Ivuxolimab, which targeted the costimulatory receptor OX40 (CD134), was an agonistic, fully human IgG2 monoclonal antibody. Prior anti-PD-1, anti-PD-L1 or anti-CTLA-4 therapy was permitted, and 35% to 40% of dose-escalation patients had received checkpoint inhibitors. Intravenous ivuxolimab was administered to patients every 2 weeks at six dose levels: 0.01, 0.1, 0.3, 1.5, 3 and 10 mg/kg. Three dose-escalation patients achieved partial responses, one with hepatocellular carcinoma and two with cutaneous melanoma. The paper covers the monotherapy dose-escalation part of the phase I ivuxolimab trial, which included N ≈ 52 patients. Peripheral TCRbeta sequencing was intended to test whether TCR sequence diversity was altered and clonal T-cell expansion was caused by ivuxolimab. In the dose-escalation cohort, 82.7% of patients were male, and the mean age was around 65 years with a range of roughly 23 to 79. Of the roughly 51 dose-escalation patients, hepatocellular carcinoma was present in 19, melanoma in roughly 15, renal cell carcinoma in 9 and head and neck cancer in 9.

Genomic DNA was isolated from the sorted cells so that the TCRbeta CDR3 region could be sequenced. TCRbeta CDR3 regions were sequenced using the immunoSEQ Assay. The clones in this table, taken by TCRdb from immuneACCESS, are in-frame only. Not every clone is retained; where verified, under half of the shortfall comes from an unresolved V gene, and the cause of the rest is unknown. The sample table holds tens of thousands of clones, of which 83% were seen once. 1% to 1.5% of the sample is held by the ten biggest clonotypes. CDR1 SGHRS and CDR2 YFSETQ are derived from the germline V gene. Ends trimmed: V by 5 bases, J by 5 bases; bases unmatched to a gene: 11. The cysteine opens and the phenylalanine closes a CDR3 of 15 amino acids. CDR3 DNA only is kept here, 45 bases in frame from base 1. General findings and caveats noted by the study authors: The antigen specificity of the clonally expanded peripheral T cells was not determined. Low levels of normalized T-cell clonal expansion were also seen in some patients who did not respond. On average, CD8+ T cells showed more expanded clones than CD4+ T cells after ivuxolimab. At doses of 0.1 to 3.0 mg/kg, clonal expansion of both CD4+ and CD8+ blood T cells was observed from baseline to week 6. In partial responders in the 0.1-3.0 mg/kg groups, normalized peripheral clonal expansion was found to be among the lowest, especially among CD8+ T cells.

The starting material was CD4+ or CD8+ T cells sorted from blood, obtained in a trial of the OX40 agonist ivuxolimab. The V and J genes are TRBV5-1 and TRBJ1-1; 8 bases in the middle match TRBD1. The TCR was taken from an adult with an advanced solid tumor such as melanoma, head and neck, liver or kidney cancer. The CDR3 sequence is CASRSTTGGGTEAFF. The sequenced DNA: TGCGCCAGCAGATCTACTACAGGGGGAGGTACTGAAGCTTTCTTT.